These 31 T cell receptor beta chains were all obtained from the same sample, sequenced in a study of CD8 T cells in Susac syndrome. cDNA came from roughly 0.53 to 1 ug RNA primed by random hexamers. Each CDR3 protein is one row after TCRdb ran MiXCR on the immunoSEQ multiplex PCR reads. The sample carries approximately 190,000 distinct CDR3 sequences, approximately 94% recorded once. Sequencing input: CD4+ T cells from PBMCs. The receptors shown here come from a human donor in good health.

This clonotype was detected once. The chain links TRBV5-1 to TRBJ2-1; D gene uncertain. CDR3 length: 12 residues. Trimming cost V 7 bases and J 8 bases, with 13 bases left between them. Germline V gene sequence: CDR1 SGHRS, CDR2 YFSETQ. The CDR3 protein is CASRVDVYEQFF. CDR3 DNA: TGCGCCAGCCGAGTGGACGTCTATGAGCAGTTCTTC.

This chain joins TRBV5-1 and TRBJ2-5; 10 positions match TRBD2. Germline-derived CDR1 and CDR2 are SGHRS and YFSETQ. V trimming: 4 bases; J trimming: 0 bases; junction bases outside the gene matches: 6. The CDR3 totals 16 residues. This chain's CDR3 is CASSLSGGTNQETQYF. The CDR3 region has the DNA TGCGCCAGCAGCCTTAGCGGGGGGACAAACCAAGAGACCCAGTACTTC. Variable domain in full (rest from reference TRBV5-1 and TRBJ2-5): KAGVTQTPRYLIKTRGQQVTLSCSPISGHRSVSWYQQTPGQGLQFLFEYFSETQRNKGNFPGRFSGRQFSNSRSEMNVSTLELGDSALYLCASSLSGGTNQETQYFGPGTRLLVL.

This chain links TRBV4-1 with TRBJ2-7; 10 bases line up with TRBD1. J gave up 5 bases and V 3 bases, and 7 bases lay outside the gene matches. Germline V CDR1 and CDR2: MGHRA, YSYEKL. The CDR3 runs to 15 residues. The DNA for the CDR3 is TGCGCCAGCAGCCACGGACAGGGGGGAATTGACGAGCAGTACTTC. Protein sequence: CASSHGQGGIDEQYF.

The V call is TRBV2, the J call TRBJ2-1, with TRBD1 as a possible D gene (6 bases). Between the trimmed V and J ends, which lost 5 bases and 10 bases, there was a span of 15 bases. The CDR3 spans 13 residues. From germline, CDR1 is SNHLY and CDR2 FYNNEI. CDR3 in amino acids: CASSSVQGQEQFF. The CDR3 bases are TGTGCCAGCAGTTCCGTCCAGGGACAAGAGCAGTTCTTC.

The rearrangement joins TRBV2 to TRBJ1-6; possible D gene TRBD1, 5 bases. Germline V gene sequence: CDR1 SNHLY, CDR2 FYNNEI. The CDR3 totals 16 residues. V lost 2 bases, J lost 7 bases, and 15 bases lay in between. CDR3 loop: CASSERTAGGNSPLHF. CDR3 bases: TGTGCCAGCAGTGAACGAACAGCCGGGGGGAATTCACCCCTCCACTTT.

The V gene is TRBV6-6, the J gene TRBJ1-1, with unresolved D. Trimming pared 5 bases from V and 4 bases from J, leaving 11 bases between. The V gene's germline CDR1 is MNHNY and CDR2 SVGAGI (reference sequence). The CDR3 spans 13 residues. In DNA form, the CDR3 reads TGTGCCAGCAGTGGACCCTCTGGCACTGAAGCTTTCTTT. Amino acids: CASSGPSGTEAFF.

This clonotype was counted once. The rearrangement joins TRBV6-5 to TRBJ1-2, with 7 positions matching TRBD1. Germline V gene lookup returns CDR1 MNHEY and CDR2 SVGAGI. Trimming cost V 7 bases and J 2 bases; bases outside gene matches: 10. The CDR3 runs 15 residues. DNA of the CDR3: TGTGCCAGCACCCCTAACAGGGGCCGAAACTATGGCTACACCTTC. This sequence encodes CASTPNRGRNYGYTF.

The CDR3 nucleotides read TGTGCCAGCAGTTTAGGGGGGTCGAACCCCTTTAGGCCCCAGCATTTT. Its protein is CASSLGGSNPFRPQHF. This chain links TRBV28 with TRBJ1-5; perhaps TRBD1 as D (5 bases). Trimming pared 2 bases from V and 9 bases from J, leaving 20 bases between. Germline CDR1 reads MDHEN; CDR2 reads SYDVKM. This CDR3 comprises 16 residues.

In nucleotides, the CDR3 is TGTGCCAGCAGCCTGGACACAAATTTGAACACTGAAGCTTTCTTT. Translating it yields CASSLDTNLNTEAFF. The V call is TRBV7-3, the J call TRBJ1-1; D might be TRBD1 (5 bases). The germline CDR1 and CDR2 sequences are SGHTA and FQGTGA. This CDR3 region has 15 residues. The ends were cut back, 5 bases at V and 0 bases at J, with 13 bases in the middle.

This sequence joins TRBV28 and TRBJ2-6; 7 positions match TRBD1. This CDR3 has 17 amino acids. Germline-derived CDR1 and CDR2 are MDHEN and SYDVKM. The V gene end was trimmed by 5 bases and the J gene end by 8 bases; junction bases not matched to a gene: 15. The CDR3: CASSKPRQGWSTNVLTF. In DNA form, the CDR3 reads TGTGCCAGCAGTAAGCCTCGACAGGGCTGGTCGACCAACGTCCTGACTTTC.

The V gene is TRBV5-1, the J gene TRBJ1-1; 7 bases are shared with TRBD1. Germline V gene data show CDR1 as SGHRS and CDR2 as YFSETQ. The V and J ends lost 6 bases and 2 bases, in that order; junction bases with no gene match: 4. The CDR3 runs 13 residues. CDR3 sequence reads: CASTTGSNTEAFF. In DNA form, the CDR3 reads TGCGCCAGCACGACAGGGAGTAACACTGAAGCTTTCTTT.

The chain couples TRBV7-2 to TRBJ2-1; D is ambiguous. Between the trimmed V and J ends, which lost 5 bases and 0 bases, there was a span of 8 bases. CDR1 is SGHTA and CDR2 is FQGNSA in the germline V gene. There are 14 residues in the CDR3. This chain's CDR3 is CASSIASSYNEQFF. CDR3 nucleotides: TGTGCCAGCAGCATCGCAAGCTCCTACAATGAGCAGTTCTTC.

This clonotype was seen only once. The chain joins TRBV21-1 to TRBJ2-7. TRBV21-1 is an annotated pseudogene. CDR3 length: 14 amino acids. Written as DNA, the CDR3 is TGTGCCAGCAGCAAAGTTCCGGCCGCCTACGAGCAGTACGTC. Amino acid sequence: CASSKVPAAYEQYV.

The chain recombines TRBV29-1 with TRBJ2-5; D may be TRBD1 (5 bases). Trimming pared 7 bases from V and 2 bases from J, leaving 11 bases between. The CDR3 has 12 residues. In germline, CDR1 is SQVTM, CDR2 ANQGSEA. The DNA for the CDR3 is TGCAGCGCTACGACAGATCAAGAGACCCAGTACTTC. Translated, it gives CSATTDQETQYF.

This clonotype showed up just once. In DNA, the CDR3 is TGTGCCAGCAGCTTACATTTTGGTGAAAAACTGTTTTTT. Its translation is CASSLHFGEKLFF. The chain combines TRBV7-3 with TRBJ1-4; D gene uncertain. This CDR3 region has 13 residues. Germline CDR1 SGHTA, CDR2 FQGTGA. V lost 2 bases, J lost 7 bases, and 8 bases lay in between.

This chain uses TRBV7-8 with TRBJ2-7; D remains unclear. The ends were cut back, 5 bases at V and 2 bases at J, with 13 bases in the middle. Germline CDR1 is SGHVS and CDR2 is FQNEAQ. CDR3 length: 14 residues. The CDR3: CASSQKREPYEQYF. In nucleotides, the CDR3 is TGTGCCAGCAGCCAGAAAAGGGAACCCTACGAGCAGTACTTC.

V and J are TRBV9 and TRBJ1-2; 8 bases map to TRBD1. The V and J ends lost 4 bases and 3 bases, in that order; junction bases with no gene match: 17. The germline CDR1 and CDR2 sequences are SGDLS and YYNGEE. CDR3 length equals 18 residues. CDR3 region: CASSPRTGLPILDYGYTF. Here the CDR3 DNA reads TGTGCCAGCAGCCCCCGGACAGGGTTACCTATACTTGACTATGGCTACACCTTC.

The J gene is TRBJ1-3, the V gene TRBV7-2; 7 bases match TRBD1. The CDR3 is 16 amino acids. Germline values: CDR1 SGHTA, CDR2 FQGNSA. The ends lost 5 bases at V and 3 bases at J; junction bases unmatched: 10. The CDR3 is CASSLGQVGGGNTIYF. The CDR3 region has the DNA TGTGCCAGCAGCCTAGGACAGGTCGGGGGTGGAAACACCATATATTTT.

The chain combines TRBV6-2 or TRBV6-3 with TRBJ2-4, with TRBD1 matching 9 bases. The CDR3 length is 17 residues. In germline, CDR1 is MNHEY, CDR2 SVGEGT. With V trimmed by 2 bases and J by 1 base, 6 bases remained unmatched. CDR3 nucleotides: TGTGCCAGCAGTTACCGACAGGGGGTCAGTGCCAAAAACATTCAGTACTTC. It specifies CASSYRQGVSAKNIQYF.

This chain connects TRBV6-1 to TRBJ2-2, with TRBD1 as a possible D gene (6 bases). The germline CDR1 and CDR2 sequences are MNHNS and SASEGT. Trimming left V 1 base short and J 4 bases short, with 10 bases between. The CDR3 is made up of 15 amino acids. In DNA, the CDR3 is TGTGCCAGCAGTGAAGGTCAGGGGACCACCGGGGAGCTGTTTTTT. This translates into CASSEGQGTTGELFF.

The J gene is TRBJ2-2, the V gene TRBV30, with D perhaps given as TRBD1 or TRBD2 (6 bases each). CDR1 is GTSNPN and CDR2 is SVGIG in the germline V gene (reference sequence). V was trimmed by 5 bases and J by 0 bases, leaving 13 bases between them. There are 15 residues in the CDR3. The CDR3: CAWLKGGTNTGELFF. The CDR3 DNA follows: TGTGCCTGGCTTAAGGGGGGTACGAACACCGGGGAGCTGTTTTTT.

The rearrangement links TRBV28 to TRBJ2-7; 10 bases map to TRBD2. This CDR3 has 15 amino acids. The ends lost 6 bases at V and 7 bases at J; junction bases unmatched: 12. The germline V gene encodes CDR1 MDHEN and CDR2 SYDVKM. The CDR3 DNA reads as TGTGCCAGCAGCCCTCGGAGCGGGGGGGCCTGGGAGCAGTACGTC. Translation: CASSPRSGGAWEQYV.

The CDR3 spells CASSQGGGEYNEQFF. For the CDR3, the DNA is TGCGCCAGCAGCCAAGGGGGAGGAGAGTACAATGAGCAGTTCTTC. The chain uses TRBV4-1 and TRBJ2-1, with D perhaps matching TRBD2 (6 bases). CDR1 and CDR2 (germline): MGHRA, YSYEKL. The V end was cut by 1 base, the J end by 4 bases, with 11 bases between. The CDR3 has 15 amino acids.

This clonotype was detected only once. This chain links TRBV19 with TRBJ2-2; 12 bases align to TRBD2. The V gene's germline CDR1 is LNHDA and CDR2 SQIVND (reference sequence). The CDR3 length is 18 residues. The J segment lost 0 bases and the V segment lost 4 bases, leaving 6 bases of the junction unmatched. CDR3 protein: CASSRIGLAGPNTGELFF. The CDR3 bases are TGTGCCAGTAGTAGAATCGGACTAGCGGGGCCGAACACCGGGGAGCTGTTTTTT.

The sample holds one count of this clonotype. The gene calls are TRBV30 and TRBJ1-5, with TRBD1 as a possible D gene (5 bases). CDR3 length equals 15 residues. Per the germline V gene, CDR1 is GTSNPN and CDR2 is SVGIG (reference sequence). The ends were cut back, 3 bases at V and 2 bases at J, with 14 bases in the middle. CDR3 bases: TGTGCCTGGAGGGGGGTTGGGGTTCGCAATCAGCCCCAGCATTTT. Its translation is CAWRGVGVRNQPQHF.

This clonotype was seen more than once but under ten times. The chain employs TRBV12-3 or TRBV12-4 and TRBJ2-2, with a weak D call TRBD2 (5 bases). Trimming stripped 3 bases from V and 3 bases from J, with 8 bases between. The CDR3 has 14 residues. The CDR3 region has the DNA TGTGCCAGCAGTTTTCGGGGAGACACCGGGGAGCTGTTTTTT. Encoded protein: CASSFRGDTGELFF.

The V gene is TRBV7-2, the J gene TRBJ2-3; D is undetermined. The germline V gene has CDR1 SGHTA and CDR2 FQGNSA. Trimming left V 4 bases short and J 6 bases short, with 8 bases between. This CDR3 comprises 12 residues. The CDR3 spells CASSSVRDTQYF. DNA for the CDR3: TGTGCCAGCAGCTCCGTGAGGGATACGCAGTATTTT.

This chain joins TRBV19 and TRBJ1-6, with a tentative D call TRBD1 (5 bases). V gave up 7 bases and J gave up 8 bases, with 15 bases separating them. The CDR3 extends over 14 amino acids. Germline-derived CDR1 and CDR2 are LNHDA and SQIVND (reference sequence). For the CDR3, the DNA is TGTGCCAGTAATTTCTTGGGGGGTGATTCACCCCTCCACTTT. Amino acid sequence: CASNFLGGDSPLHF.

This clonotype was seen only once. The CDR3 nucleotides are TGTGCCAGCAGACCCCTTAGATGGCCGGAGCAATTCCTGGAGTCGAAGGAGACCCAGTACTTC. Encoded protein: CASRPLRWPEQFLESKETQYF. J is TRBJ2-5 and V is TRBV11-2, with D uncertain. Germline CDR1 reads SGHAT; CDR2 reads FQNNGV. CDR3 length: 21 amino acids. Trimming removed 6 bases at V and 5 bases at J, with 37 bases between.

The chain uses TRBV6-1 and TRBJ2-7; possibly TRBD2 for D (6 bases). V lost 5 bases and J 2 bases, leaving 10 bases between the germline ends. There are 13 residues in the CDR3. Germline loops: CDR1 MNHNS, CDR2 SASEGT. The CDR3 bases are TGTGCCAGCAGTACGGAGGGAGCCTACGAGCAGTACTTC. Its translation is CASSTEGAYEQYF.

The gene calls are TRBV5-4 and TRBJ1-6, with D possibly matching TRBD1 (6 bases). This CDR3 is built from 14 residues. CDR1 and CDR2 (germline): SGHNT, YYREEE (reference sequence). V was clipped by 3 bases and J by 7 bases, with 11 bases between them. The chain's CDR3 is CASSYRVENSPLHF. CDR3 DNA: TGTGCCAGCAGCTACAGGGTCGAGAATTCACCCCTCCACTTT.